The 22 T cell receptor beta chains below all came from one sample that was sequenced in a study of T-cell reconstitution after alpha-beta-depleted transplantation in children. This sample's TCRbeta library carried unique molecular identifier barcodes. TCRdb re-analysed the PCR reads in MiXCR, keeping a single row per CDR3 protein. The table includes 200,000 to 300,000 distinct CDR3 sequences, 12% detected once. Sequenced here: PBMCs from the stem cell graft donor, sampled from the stem cell graft. All receptors derive from a human donor who donated a stem cell graft to a child with acute lymphoblastic leukemia.

A note on this clonotype: A clone one base away is much larger, so this may be a read error. This chain links TRBV5-1 with TRBJ2-5; 7 nucleotides match TRBD1. The CDR3 loop spans 13 amino acids. Germline loops: CDR1 SGHRS, CDR2 YFSETQ. The DNA of the CDR3 is TGCGCCAGCAGCCTGACAGGGTCAGAGACCCGGTACTTC. It translates to CASSLTGSETRYF.

This clonotype has at least ten counts. V usage is TRBV5-1 and J usage is TRBJ1-2; the D gene is possibly TRBD1 (5 bases). The germline V gene has CDR1 SGHRS and CDR2 YFSETQ. V was trimmed by 3 bases and J by 4 bases, leaving 13 bases between them. CDR3 length equals 14 residues. The CDR3 DNA reads TGCGCCAGCAGCTCATCCGGGACTGTCTATGGCTACACCTTC. Protein: CASSSSGTVYGYTF.

The J gene is TRBJ1-6, the V gene TRBV10-3; D is unclear. CDR1 is ENHRY and CDR2 is SYGVKD in the germline V gene. There are 15 residues in the CDR3. V was clipped by 0 bases and J by 7 bases, with 10 bases between them. The CDR3, as DNA: TGTGCCATCAGTGAGTCGGCGGATGTGAATTCACCCCTCCACTTT. Encoded protein: CAISESADVNSPLHF.

This clonotype appeared many times. This chain connects TRBV7-9 to TRBJ2-4; 7 bases agree with TRBD1. Germline lookup yields CDR1 SEHNR and CDR2 FQNEAQ (reference sequence). The CDR3 runs 16 residues. The junction had 10 bases not matched to a gene; V was cut back by 2 bases and J by 6 bases. The CDR3, as DNA: TGTGCCAGCAGCTTATGGGCTGCTGGACAGGCAAACATTCAGTACTTC. Its protein is CASSLWAAGQANIQYF.

Ten or more counts support this clonotype. The chain couples TRBV6-1 to TRBJ1-1; 11 bases fit TRBD1. CDR1 is MNHNS and CDR2 is SASEGT in the germline V gene. The J segment lost 4 bases and the V segment lost 6 bases, leaving 4 bases of the junction unmatched. This CDR3 region has 14 residues. The CDR3 region has the DNA TGTGCCAGCAGCGGACAGGGGGCGACCACTGAAGCTTTCTTT. It translates to CASSGQGATTEAFF.

This clonotype was seen many times. The chain is built from TRBV4-3 and TRBJ2-7; D could derive from TRBD1 or TRBD2 (6 bases each). This CDR3 has 15 residues. V was cut by 0 bases and J by 2 bases, with 11 bases left in between. CDR1 is LGHNA, CDR2 YSLEER, per germline. DNA for the CDR3: TGCGCCAGCAGCCAAGAGGAGGGGGAGACCTACGAGCAGTACTTC. Its translation is CASSQEEGETYEQYF.

Many counts were recorded for this clonotype. The V gene is TRBV4-3, the J gene TRBJ2-1; D is unresolved. Trimming pared 1 base from V and 6 bases from J, leaving 13 bases between. Germline lookup yields CDR1 LGHNA and CDR2 YSLEER. The CDR3 runs 15 residues. CDR3 loop: CASSQGAVPSNEQFF. In nucleotides, the CDR3 is TGCGCCAGCAGCCAAGGAGCCGTGCCCTCCAATGAGCAGTTCTTC.

Ten or more counts support this clonotype. The CDR3: CASSLRDSGGETQYF. The CDR3 DNA is TGTGCCAGCAGTCTCCGGGACTCGGGAGGAGAGACCCAGTACTTC. The rearrangement links TRBV28 to TRBJ2-5; TRBD2 matches 7 bases. This CDR3 has 15 residues. Germline CDR1 is MDHEN and CDR2 is SYDVKM. The ends lost 5 bases at V and 4 bases at J; junction bases unmatched: 10.

This clonotype was recorded many times. The V call is TRBV18, the J call TRBJ2-5, with TRBD2 matching over 7 bases. V lost 6 bases to trimming and J lost 3 bases; unmatched junction nucleotides: 10. Per germline, CDR1 KGHSH and CDR2 LQKENI. The CDR3 is 15 residues long. CDR3 sequence (DNA): TGTGCCAGCTCGCGCCCCGGGACTATCAAAGAGACCCAGTACTTC. Residues: CASSRPGTIKETQYF.

This clonotype occurred many times. The rearrangement links TRBV20-1 to TRBJ2-3; 7 nucleotides match TRBD2. The CDR3 totals 17 residues. Germline CDR1 DFQATT, CDR2 SNEGSKA (reference sequence). V gave up 2 bases and J gave up 6 bases; unmatched junction bases: 17. CDR3 amino acids: CSARSPIMGLTSDTQYF. CDR3 DNA: TGCAGTGCTAGATCACCTATAATGGGACTAACTAGTGATACGCAGTATTTT.

Ten or more counts support this clonotype. The chain carries TRBV14 and TRBJ2-1; D call uncertain. Germline lookup yields CDR1 SGHDN and CDR2 FVKESK. Trimming left V 0 bases short and J 9 bases short, with 6 bases between. The CDR3 spans 12 residues. CDR3 residues: CASSQEKVEQFF. DNA for the CDR3: TGTGCCAGCAGCCAAGAGAAGGTTGAGCAGTTCTTC.

The sample holds many counts of this clonotype. The V gene is TRBV28, the J gene TRBJ2-4, with 7 positions matching TRBD1. J lost 2 bases, V lost 4 bases, and 2 bases had no gene match. The CDR3 loop spans 14 amino acids. In germline, CDR1 is MDHEN, CDR2 SYDVKM. The CDR3 DNA reads TGTGCCAGCAGTTACAGGGGCTCCAAAAACATTCAGTACTTC. Encoded protein: CASSYRGSKNIQYF.

This clonotype was seen ten or more times. The chain links TRBV5-1 to TRBJ2-7; D is unclear. Deletions cut 4 bases from V and 3 bases from J, with 14 bases between. Germline CDR1 SGHRS, CDR2 YFSETQ. The length of the CDR3 is 14 residues. CDR3 amino acids: CASSAAGANYEQYF. In DNA form, the CDR3 reads TGCGCCAGCAGCGCGGCAGGCGCGAACTACGAGCAGTACTTC.

Many counts were recorded for this clonotype. The chain is built from TRBV12-3 or TRBV12-4 and TRBJ1-5; D is unresolved. Between the trimmed V and J ends, which lost 1 base and 3 bases, there was a span of 10 bases. This CDR3 contains 15 residues. CDR3 amino acids: CASSLDGRNNQPQHF. In DNA, the CDR3 is TGTGCCAGCAGTTTAGATGGGAGGAACAATCAGCCCCAGCATTTT.

This clonotype has at least ten counts. The rearrangement joins TRBV29-1 to TRBJ1-2; weak D call: TRBD1 (6 bases). The CDR3 is 12 residues long. V was clipped by 6 bases and J by 6 bases, with 14 bases between them. Germline V lookup: CDR1 SQVTM, CDR2 ANQGSEA. The CDR3 DNA is TGCAGCGTACGGGGGCTTGGGGATGGCTACACCTTC. Its protein is CSVRGLGDGYTF.

In its sample, this clonotype was seen many times. This chain links TRBV28 with TRBJ1-2; 9 nucleotides agree with TRBD1. The CDR3 is 15 amino acids. The J segment lost 6 bases and the V segment lost 6 bases, leaving 11 bases of the junction unmatched. The V gene's germline CDR1 is MDHEN and CDR2 SYDVKM. The CDR3 protein is CASSSLGQGRNGYTF. CDR3 DNA sequence: TGTGCCAGCAGCTCCCTCGGACAGGGGAGGAATGGCTACACCTTC.

This clonotype was found a few times. The rearrangement uses TRBV2 and TRBJ2-7; D tentatively reads TRBD1 or TRBD2 (6 bases each). Germline V lookup: CDR1 SNHLY, CDR2 FYNNEI. This CDR3 spans 15 amino acids. V lost 6 bases to trimming and J lost 1 base, with 16 bases between them. In DNA, the CDR3 is TGTGCCAGCAGCCCTTCGGGGGCGCGGTCCTACGAGCAGTACTTC. This translates into CASSPSGARSYEQYF.

This clonotype was seen at least ten times. V usage is TRBV6-2 or TRBV6-3 and J usage is TRBJ2-7, with D tentatively TRBD1 (6 bases). V lost 2 bases, J lost 2 bases, and 13 bases lay in between. From germline, CDR1 is MNHEY and CDR2 SVGEGT. This CDR3 is 15 amino acids long. The CDR3 loop is CASSYRPDRTYEQYF. CDR3 DNA: TGTGCCAGCAGTTACCGCCCCGACAGGACCTACGAGCAGTACTTC.

This clonotype was detected many times. A much larger clone is a single base away; this may be a read error. The chain employs TRBV5-1 and TRBJ2-6; TRBD1 aligns across 7 bases. The CDR3 runs to 16 residues. CDR1 is SGHRS and CDR2 is YFSETQ in the germline V gene. The DNA of the CDR3 is TGCGCCAGCAGCCGACAGGGAAACTCTGGGGCCAACGGCCTGACTTTC. Translating gives CASSRQGNSGANGLTF.

This clonotype appeared many times. The chain is built from TRBV5-1 and TRBJ1-1; a weak D match, TRBD1 (5 bases). The CDR3 spans 15 residues. With 0 bases removed from V and 4 bases from J, the gap between germline ends came to 13 bases. CDR1 and CDR2 (germline): SGHRS, YFSETQ. The CDR3 DNA reads TGCGCCAGCAGCTTGGATGGGGGGTTAAGCACTGAAGCTTTCTTT. This codes for CASSLDGGLSTEAFF. The variable domain in full, with the rest retrieved from reference TRBV5-1 and TRBJ1-1, is KAGVTQTPRYLIKTRGQQVTLSCSPISGHRSVSWYQQTPGQGLQFLFEYFSETQRNKGNFPGRFSGRQFSNSRSEMNVSTLELGDSALYLCASSLDGGLSTEAFFGQGTRLTVV.

This clonotype occurred many times. This chain links TRBV7-2 with TRBJ1-1; D remains unclear. Germline-derived CDR1 and CDR2 are SGHTA and FQGNSA. CDR3 length: 15 residues. The V and J ends lost 0 bases and 5 bases respectively, with 13 bases between them. CDR3 region: CASSLAPAPGTEAFF. CDR3 DNA: TGTGCCAGCAGCTTAGCACCGGCTCCGGGAACTGAAGCTTTCTTT.

In its sample, this clonotype was seen many times. The rearrangement joins TRBV9 to TRBJ2-3, with D tentatively TRBD1 (6 bases). Germline V gene data show CDR1 as SGDLS and CDR2 as YYNGEE. The CDR3 sequence is 15 residues long. Trimming cost V 0 bases and J 0 bases, with 8 bases left between them. The CDR3 is CASSVGTVSTDTQYF. CDR3 bases: TGTGCCAGCAGCGTAGGGACAGTGAGCACAGATACGCAGTATTTT.